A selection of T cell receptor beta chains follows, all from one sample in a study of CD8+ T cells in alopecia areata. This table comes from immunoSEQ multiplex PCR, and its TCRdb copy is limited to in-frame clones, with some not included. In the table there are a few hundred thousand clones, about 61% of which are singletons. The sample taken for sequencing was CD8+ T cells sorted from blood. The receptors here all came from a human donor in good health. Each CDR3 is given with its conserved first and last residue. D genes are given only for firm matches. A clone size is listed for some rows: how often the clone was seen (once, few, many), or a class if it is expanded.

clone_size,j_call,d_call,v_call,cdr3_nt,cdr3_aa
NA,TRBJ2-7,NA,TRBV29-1,TGCAGCGTTGCCGGGTGGACGAGCTCCTACGAGCAGTACTTC,CSVAGWTSSYEQYF
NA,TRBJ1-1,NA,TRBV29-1,TGCAGCGTTGCCGATGCAGGTGAAGCTTTCTTT,CSVADAGEAFF
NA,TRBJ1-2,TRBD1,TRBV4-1,TGCGCCAGCAGCCAAGATGGTCAGGGGGCGCCTGACTATGGCTACACCTTC,CASSQDGQGAPDYGYTF
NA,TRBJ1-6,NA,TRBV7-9,TGTGCCAGCAGCGCAGGAGCGTCGGATTCACCCCTCCACTTT,CASSAGASDSPLHF
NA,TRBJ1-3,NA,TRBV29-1,TGCAGCGTCTCGGGAGGGAGTGTGGCCCCACTATCTGGAAACACCATATATTTT,CSVSGGSVAPLSGNTIYF
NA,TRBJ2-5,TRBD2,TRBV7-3,TGTGCCAGCAGCTTAGAGACTAGCCTTGAGACCCAGTACTTC,CASSLETSLETQYF
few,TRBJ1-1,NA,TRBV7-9,TGTGCCAGCAGCAAGACAGGGAACACTGAAGCTTTCTTT,CASSKTGNTEAFF
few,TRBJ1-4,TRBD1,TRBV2,TGTGCCAGCAGTGAAGAGGGACAGGGTATGGAAAAACTGTTTTTT,CASSEEGQGMEKLFF
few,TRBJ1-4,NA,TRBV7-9,TGTGCCAGCAGTACAGGGAGAAACGAAAAACTGTTTTTT,CASSTGRNEKLFF
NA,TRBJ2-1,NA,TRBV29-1,TGCAGCGCCCCGGCAGGGTTGGCCTACAATGAGCAGTTCTTC,CSAPAGLAYNEQFF
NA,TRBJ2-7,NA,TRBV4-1,TGCGCCAGCAGCCAAGCAAGGGACACTTCCTACGAGCAGTACTTC,CASSQARDTSYEQYF
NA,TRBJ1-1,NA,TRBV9,TGTGCCAGCAGCGTAGATGGCACCGAAGTAGAAGCTTTCTTT,CASSVDGTEVEAFF
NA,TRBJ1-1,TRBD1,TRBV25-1,TGTGCCAGCAGTGAGGACAGGGAAGTCACTGAAGCTTTCTTT,CASSEDREVTEAFF
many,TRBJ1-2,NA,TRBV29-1,TGCAGCGTTGAGGCGGAAAACTATGGCTACACCTTC,CSVEAENYGYTF